These 19 T cell receptor beta chains came from one sample sequenced in a study of CXCR3-negative and CXCR3-positive naive CD8 T cells. No antigen has been assigned to these receptors. General observations from the study: Naive CXCR3-positive cells had TRB CDR3s more hydrophobic than those of CXCR3-negative naive cells.

Preparation of TRB cDNA libraries relied on 5' RACE carrying UMI labels. TCRdb reprocessed the 5' RACE reads and reports one entry per CDR3 protein, with no DNA. The table lists under 75,000 distinct CDR3 sequences. Sequencing input: naive CXCR3+ CD8+ T cells from blood. Noted subset: CD45RO-CCR7+CD27+CD95- naive CD8+ T cells expressing CXCR3 (TNR3+). These receptors came from a human donor in good health. Some clones in this sample may be carry-over from other donors' samples.

This chain connects TRBV11-2 to TRBJ1-2; the TCRdb D gene call, TRBD1, has no DNA to confirm it. CDR1 and CDR2 (germline): SGHAT, FQNNGV. The CDR3 has 14 residues. The chain's CDR3 is CASSFPGENYGYTF.

The chain uses TRBV7-2 and TRBJ2-5; the D call of TRBD2 rests on TCRdb alone, since no DNA is present to check it. The germline V gene encodes CDR1 SGHTA and CDR2 FQGNSA. The CDR3 is made up of 15 amino acids. The CDR3: CASSHGTSGEETQYF.

V is TRBV4-3 and J is TRBJ2-3. The CDR3 has 18 residues. Germline V lookup: CDR1 LGHNA, CDR2 YSLEER. CDR3 loop: CASSQGWQELRRTDTQYF.

The V gene is TRBV5-1, the J gene TRBJ1-3; there is no DNA to check the TCRdb D call of TRBD1. CDR1 and CDR2 from the germline V gene are SGHRS and YFSETQ. This CDR3 spans 15 amino acids. CDR3 region: CASSLGTGRGNTIYF.

The chain links TRBV28 to TRBJ2-4; there is no DNA to check the TCRdb D call of TRBD2. Germline V gene lookup returns CDR1 MDHEN and CDR2 SYDVKM. The CDR3 is 15 residues long. CDR3 region: CASSSLAGTKNIQYF.

V is TRBV14 and J is TRBJ2-3; TCRdb designates TRBD2, a call that cannot be tested without DNA. This CDR3 spans 15 amino acids. Germline assignment: CDR1 SGHDN and CDR2 FVKESK. The CDR3 loop reads CASSRRLAGYDTQYF.

The V and J genes are TRBV30 and TRBJ1-4. This CDR3 is built from 15 residues. The germline CDR1 and CDR2 sequences are GTSNPN and SVGIG (reference sequence). CDR3 sequence reads: CAWSVRGLDHEKLFF.

This sequence joins TRBV20-1 and TRBJ1-1; TCRdb indicates TRBD1, and absent DNA this call remains unverified. The CDR3 is 11 residues long. From germline, CDR1 is DFQATT and CDR2 SNEGSKA (reference sequence). This CDR3 reads CSAPGVTEAFF.

V usage is TRBV4-3 and J usage is TRBJ1-2. Germline V gene sequence: CDR1 LGHNA, CDR2 YSLEER. CDR3 length equals 15 residues. The CDR3 region is CASSQERSAYYGYTF.

CDR3 loop: CSVEVANWGLGETQYF. V is TRBV29-1 and J is TRBJ2-5; TCRdb names TRBD2, which stays unverified in the absence of DNA. Germline values: CDR1 SQVTM, CDR2 ANQGSEA. This CDR3 spans 16 amino acids. The variable domain in full, with the rest retrieved from reference TRBV29-1 and TRBJ2-5, is SAVISQKPSRDICQRGTSLTIQCQVDSQVTMMFWYRQQPGQSLTLIATANQGSEATYESGFVIDKFPISRPNLTFSTLTVSNMSPEDSSIYLCSVEVANWGLGETQYFGPGTRLLVL.

The chain links TRBV9 to TRBJ2-3; TCRdb designates TRBD2, a call that cannot be tested without DNA. The CDR3 covers 13 residues. The germline V gene encodes CDR1 SGDLS and CDR2 YYNGEE. This CDR3 reads CASSPPSGDTQYF.

The chain employs TRBV9 and TRBJ2-7; TCRdb returns TRBD1, unconfirmable since there is no DNA. Per the germline V gene, CDR1 is SGDLS and CDR2 is YYNGEE. The length of the CDR3 is 14 residues. The CDR3 here is CASSDPGQGYEQYF.

The chain recombines TRBV4-1 with TRBJ1-1; there is no DNA to check the TCRdb D call of TRBD1. CDR1 is MGHRA, CDR2 YSYEKL, per germline. The CDR3 sequence is 14 residues long. CDR3 amino acids: CASSKDRLTTEAFF.

The V and J genes are TRBV12-3 or TRBV12-4 and TRBJ1-2. CDR3 size: 13 residues. The CDR3 protein is CASSPSHSYGYTF.

The chain carries TRBV24-1 and TRBJ1-2. Germline V lookup: CDR1 KGHDR, CDR2 SFDVKD. This CDR3 region has 13 residues. The CDR3 here is CATNAGYNYGYTF.

The genes are TRBV7-9 and TRBJ1-5; TCRdb picks TRBD1, but there is no DNA to check that call. Looked up from germline, CDR1 is SEHNR and CDR2 is FQNEAQ (reference sequence). CDR3 size: 19 residues. This chain's CDR3 is CASSLKGFWTGDDNQPQHF. The variable domain in full, completed from reference TRBV7-9 and TRBJ1-5, reads DTGVSQNPRHKITKRGQNVTFRCDPISEHNRLYWYRQTLGQGPEFLTYFQNEAQLEKSRLLSDRFSAERPKGSFSTLEIQRTEQGDSAMYLCASSLKGFWTGDDNQPQHFGDGTRLSIL.

The V call is TRBV20-1, the J call TRBJ1-1. Germline values: CDR1 DFQATT, CDR2 SNEGSKA (reference sequence). The CDR3 totals 13 residues. The CDR3 sequence: CSARQAGNTEAFF.

The chain employs TRBV4-3 and TRBJ1-5. The CDR3 covers 15 residues. From germline, CDR1 is LGHNA and CDR2 YSLEER. CDR3 sequence: CASSSDLYSNQPQHF.

The rearrangement uses TRBV7-9 and TRBJ2-5; TCRdb selects TRBD2, and the lack of DNA leaves this call unchecked. The CDR3 extends over 16 amino acids. Germline V gene sequence: CDR1 SEHNR, CDR2 FQNEAQ (reference sequence). The CDR3 spells CASSLLAGGREETQYF.